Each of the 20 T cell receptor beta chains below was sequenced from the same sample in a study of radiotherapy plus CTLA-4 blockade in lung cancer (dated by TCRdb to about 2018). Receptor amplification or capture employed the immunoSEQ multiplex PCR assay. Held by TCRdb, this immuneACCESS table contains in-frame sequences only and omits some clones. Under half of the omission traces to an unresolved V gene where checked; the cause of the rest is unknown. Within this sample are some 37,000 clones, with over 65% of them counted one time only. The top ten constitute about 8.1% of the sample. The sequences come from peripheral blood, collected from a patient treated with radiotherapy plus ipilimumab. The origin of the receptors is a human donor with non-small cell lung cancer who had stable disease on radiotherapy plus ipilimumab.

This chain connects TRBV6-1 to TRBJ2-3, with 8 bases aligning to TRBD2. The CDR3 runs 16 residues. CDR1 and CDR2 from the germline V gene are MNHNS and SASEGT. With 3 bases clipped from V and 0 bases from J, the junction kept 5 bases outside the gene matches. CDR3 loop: CASSDYSGVSTDTQYF. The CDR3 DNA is TGTGCCAGCAGTGACTATAGCGGGGTTAGCACAGATACGCAGTATTTT.

The CDR3 region has the DNA TGTGCCAGCAGTGAAACAGCCCAGCATGGCTACACCTTC. Its translation is CASSETAQHGYTF. This rearrangement joins TRBV2 to TRBJ1-2; D gene ambiguous. V lost 2 bases, J lost 6 bases, and 10 bases lay in between. Looked up from germline, CDR1 is SNHLY and CDR2 is FYNNEI. CDR3 length equals 13 residues.

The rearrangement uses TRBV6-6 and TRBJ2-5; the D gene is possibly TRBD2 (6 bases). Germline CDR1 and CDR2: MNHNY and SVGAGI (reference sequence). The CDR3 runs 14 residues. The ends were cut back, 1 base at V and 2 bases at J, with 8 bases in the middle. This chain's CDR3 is CASSYFGGQETQYF. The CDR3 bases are TGTGCCAGCAGTTACTTTGGGGGGCAAGAGACCCAGTACTTC.

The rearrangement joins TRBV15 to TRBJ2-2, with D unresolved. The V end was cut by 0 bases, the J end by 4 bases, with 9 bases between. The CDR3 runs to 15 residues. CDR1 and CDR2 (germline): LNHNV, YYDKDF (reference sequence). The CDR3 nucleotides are TGTGCCACCAGCAGAGATCGTCCTTTCACCGGGGAGCTGTTTTTT. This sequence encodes CATSRDRPFTGELFF.

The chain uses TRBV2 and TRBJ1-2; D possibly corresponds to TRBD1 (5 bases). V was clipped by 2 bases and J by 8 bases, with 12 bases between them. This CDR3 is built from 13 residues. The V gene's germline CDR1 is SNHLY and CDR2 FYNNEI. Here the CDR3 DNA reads TGTGCCAGCAGTGAACGGGGGTTCGGAGGCTACACCTTC. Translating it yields CASSERGFGGYTF.

In nucleotides, the CDR3 is TGTGCCAGCAGTCTCTCGGACAGGCGCACTGGAAACACCATATATTTT. Its translation: CASSLSDRRTGNTIYF. This chain connects TRBV6-6 to TRBJ1-3; TRBD1 agrees at 7 bases. With 5 bases clipped from V and 2 bases from J, the junction kept 9 bases outside the gene matches. The CDR3 runs 16 residues. Per germline, CDR1 MNHNY and CDR2 SVGAGI (reference sequence).

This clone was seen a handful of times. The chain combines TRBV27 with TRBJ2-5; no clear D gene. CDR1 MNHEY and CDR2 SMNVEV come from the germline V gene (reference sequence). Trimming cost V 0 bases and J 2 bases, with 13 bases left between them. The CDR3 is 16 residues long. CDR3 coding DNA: TGTGCCAGCAGTTTATCCACAGTGTTGGGTCAAGAGACCCAGTACTTC. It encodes CASSLSTVLGQETQYF.

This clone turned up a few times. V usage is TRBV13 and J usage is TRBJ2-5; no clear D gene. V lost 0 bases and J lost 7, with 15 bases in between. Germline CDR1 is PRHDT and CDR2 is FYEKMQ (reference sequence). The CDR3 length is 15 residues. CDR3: CASSLGRSGLTTQYF. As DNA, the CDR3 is TGTGCCAGCAGCTTAGGGCGGTCAGGTCTTACGACCCAGTACTTC.

The CDR3 reads CASSDGQTGTQYF. The DNA for the CDR3 is TGTGCCAGCAGTGACGGCCAAACGGGGACCCAGTACTTC. The V gene is TRBV6-4, the J gene TRBJ2-5; no clear D gene. CDR3 length equals 13 residues. Germline CDR1 reads MRHNA; CDR2 reads SNTAGT. V dropped 2 bases and J dropped 7 bases, with 11 bases sitting between them.

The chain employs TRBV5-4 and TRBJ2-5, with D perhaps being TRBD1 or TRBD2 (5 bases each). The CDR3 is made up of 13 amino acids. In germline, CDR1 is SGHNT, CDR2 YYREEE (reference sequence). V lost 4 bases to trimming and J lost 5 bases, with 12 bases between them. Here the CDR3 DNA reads TGTGCCAGCAGCAGGGACCCCCGGGAGACCCAGTACTTC. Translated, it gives CASSRDPRETQYF.

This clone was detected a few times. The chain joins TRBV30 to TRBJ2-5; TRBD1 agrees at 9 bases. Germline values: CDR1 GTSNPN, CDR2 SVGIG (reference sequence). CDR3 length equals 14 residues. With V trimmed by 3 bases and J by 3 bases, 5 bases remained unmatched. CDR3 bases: TGTGCCTGGAGAATGACAGGGGGGAAAGAGACCCAGTACTTC. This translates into CAWRMTGGKETQYF.

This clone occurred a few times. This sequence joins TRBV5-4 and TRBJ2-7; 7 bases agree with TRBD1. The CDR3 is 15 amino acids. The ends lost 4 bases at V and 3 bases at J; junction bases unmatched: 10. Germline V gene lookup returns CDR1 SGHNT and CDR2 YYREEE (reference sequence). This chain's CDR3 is CASSVTRDSRYEQYF. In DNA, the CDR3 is TGTGCCAGCAGCGTAACCCGGGACAGCCGCTACGAGCAGTACTTC.

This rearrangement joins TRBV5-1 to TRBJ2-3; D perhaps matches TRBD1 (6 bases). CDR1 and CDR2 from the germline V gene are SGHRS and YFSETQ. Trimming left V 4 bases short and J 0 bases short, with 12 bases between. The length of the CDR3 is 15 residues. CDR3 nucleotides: TGCGCCAGCAGCCGGGACACTCGCAGCACAGATACGCAGTATTTT. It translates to CASSRDTRSTDTQYF.

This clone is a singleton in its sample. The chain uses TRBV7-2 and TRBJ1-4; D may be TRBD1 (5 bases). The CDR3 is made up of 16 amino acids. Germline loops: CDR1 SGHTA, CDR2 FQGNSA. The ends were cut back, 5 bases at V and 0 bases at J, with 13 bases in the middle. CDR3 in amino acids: CASSQRTFSTNEKLFF. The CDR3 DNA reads TGTGCCAGCAGCCAACGGACATTTTCAACTAATGAAAAACTGTTTTTT.

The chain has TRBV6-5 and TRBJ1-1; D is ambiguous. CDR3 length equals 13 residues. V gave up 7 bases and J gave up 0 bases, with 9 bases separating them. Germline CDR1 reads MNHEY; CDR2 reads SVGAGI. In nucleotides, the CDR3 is TGTGCCAGCACGGATCGCGTGAACACTGAAGCTTTCTTT. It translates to CASTDRVNTEAFF.

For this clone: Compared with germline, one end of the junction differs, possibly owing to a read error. CDR3 DNA sequence: TGTGCCAGCAGCTTCGGGACAGGGGAGCTGGTTTTT. This translates into CASSFGTGELVF. This rearrangement joins TRBV7-3 to TRBJ2-2, with TRBD1 identical over 10 bases. Per germline, CDR1 SGHTA and CDR2 FQGTGA. This CDR3 is 12 amino acids long. Drawing the rest from reference TRBV7-3 and TRBJ2-2, the complete variable domain is GAGVSQTPSNKVTEKGKYVELRCDPISGHTALYWYRQSLGQGPEFLIYFQGTGAADDSGLPNDRFFAVRPEGSVSTLKIQRTERGDSAVYLCASSFGTGELVFGEGSRLTVL.

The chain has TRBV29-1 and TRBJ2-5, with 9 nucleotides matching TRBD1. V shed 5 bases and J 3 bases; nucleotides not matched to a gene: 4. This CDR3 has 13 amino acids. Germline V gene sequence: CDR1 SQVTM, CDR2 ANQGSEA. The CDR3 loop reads CSVSGTGKETQYF. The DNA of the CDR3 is TGCAGCGTTTCCGGGACAGGGAAAGAGACCCAGTACTTC.

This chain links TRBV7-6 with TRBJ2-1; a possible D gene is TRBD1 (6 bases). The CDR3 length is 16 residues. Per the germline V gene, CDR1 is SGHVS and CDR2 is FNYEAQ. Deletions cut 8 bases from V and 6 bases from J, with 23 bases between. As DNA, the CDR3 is TGTGCCAGCTCACAGGTTGCCAGGGGAAGTTTCAATGAGCAGTTCTTC. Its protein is CASSQVARGSFNEQFF.

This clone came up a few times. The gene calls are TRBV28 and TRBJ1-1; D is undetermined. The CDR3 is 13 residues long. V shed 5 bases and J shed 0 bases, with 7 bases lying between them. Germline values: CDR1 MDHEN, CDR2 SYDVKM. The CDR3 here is CASSNPMNTEAFF. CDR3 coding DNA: TGTGCCAGCAGTAACCCAATGAACACTGAAGCTTTCTTT.

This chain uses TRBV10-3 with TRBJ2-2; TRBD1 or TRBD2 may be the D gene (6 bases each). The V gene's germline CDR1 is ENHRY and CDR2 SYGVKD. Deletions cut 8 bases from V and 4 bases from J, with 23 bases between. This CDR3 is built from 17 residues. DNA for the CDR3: TGTGCCATCGGACGGGGCAGCCCGGGGGCCCTCACCGGGGAGCTGTTTTTT. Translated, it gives CAIGRGSPGALTGELFF.